Shown below are 32 T cell receptor beta chains from a single sample sequenced in a study of cytomegalovirus exposure and HLA in healthy donors. Sequencing was performed with immunoSEQ multiplex PCR; in TCRdb, only in-frame clones are kept and a portion is missing. The sample has 150,000 to 200,000 clones, roughly 83% seen once. The sequencing input was PBMCs. The receptors stem from a young man in good health and CMV-seropositive.

The genes are TRBV6-5 and TRBJ1-3, with 7 bases aligning to TRBD1. The V gene end was trimmed by 6 bases and the J gene end by 0 bases; junction bases not matched to a gene: 5. CDR1 is MNHEY and CDR2 is SVGAGI in the germline V gene. The CDR3 sequence is 15 residues long. The CDR3 protein is CASSRGTASGNTIYF. In DNA form, the CDR3 reads TGTGCCAGCAGCCGTGGGACAGCCTCTGGAAACACCATATATTTT.

V usage is TRBV7-8 and J usage is TRBJ2-1; 10 bases align to TRBD2. The V segment lost 5 bases and the J segment 4 bases; nucleotides outside the gene matches: 5. CDR3 length: 15 amino acids. Germline V lookup: CDR1 SGHVS, CDR2 FQNEAQ. Here the CDR3 reads CASSVSGGYYNEQFF. CDR3 nucleotides: TGTGCCAGCAGCGTTAGCGGGGGGTATTACAATGAGCAGTTCTTC.

This clone was seen a handful of times. The J gene is TRBJ1-6, the V gene TRBV19; TRBD1 agrees at 7 bases. The CDR3 runs to 15 residues. V lost 7 bases, J lost 3 bases, and 6 bases stayed unmatched. Germline CDR1 and CDR2: LNHDA and SQIVND (reference sequence). The CDR3 DNA follows: TGTGCCAGTAAGGGGACAGAAAACTATAATTCACCCCTCCACTTT. This sequence encodes CASKGTENYNSPLHF.

The rearrangement links TRBV6-6 to TRBJ2-7; 7 bases agree with TRBD1. The CDR3 is 14 amino acids. V gave up 4 bases and J gave up 6 bases; unmatched junction bases: 9. Germline V gene lookup returns CDR1 MNHNY and CDR2 SVGAGI (reference sequence). The CDR3 nucleotides read TGTGCCAGCAGTTCCGGGACAGACCTACTCGAGCAGTACTTC. Amino acid sequence: CASSSGTDLLEQYF.

The V gene is TRBV7-6, the J gene TRBJ2-3, with 8 bases matching TRBD2. The V and J ends lost 3 bases and 6 bases, in that order; junction bases with no gene match: 8. The CDR3 consists of 15 residues. In germline, CDR1 is SGHVS, CDR2 FNYEAQ. In nucleotides, the CDR3 is TGTGCCAGCAGCTTGGGACTAGGCGATGTGGATACGCAGTATTTT. Amino acid sequence: CASSLGLGDVDTQYF.

The V and J genes are TRBV5-4 and TRBJ2-7, with 7 nucleotides matching TRBD1. Trimming removed 5 bases from V and 3 bases from J; junction bases left unmatched: 5. The CDR3 has 13 residues. Germline V lookup: CDR1 SGHNT, CDR2 YYREEE (reference sequence). CDR3 coding DNA: TGTGCCAGCAGACACCGGGACAGCTACGAGCAGTACTTC. Protein product: CASRHRDSYEQYF.

V and J are TRBV6-5 and TRBJ2-2; D is possibly TRBD1 (6 bases). Germline CDR1 is MNHEY and CDR2 is SVGAGI. The CDR3 is made up of 15 amino acids. Trimming removed 4 bases from V and 5 bases from J, with 14 bases in between. The CDR3 region is CASSSPGTRTGELFF. The DNA of the CDR3 is TGTGCCAGCAGTTCCCCCGGGACAAGGACCGGGGAGCTGTTTTTT.

The rearrangement uses TRBV6-5 and TRBJ2-2, with 8 bases fitting TRBD2. Germline CDR1 reads MNHEY; CDR2 reads SVGAGI. This CDR3 has 13 residues. V trimming: 6 bases; J trimming: 6 bases; junction bases outside the gene matches: 3. CDR3 amino acids: CASRRREAGELFF. The CDR3 region has the DNA TGTGCCAGCAGAAGGCGGGAGGCCGGGGAGCTGTTTTTT.

For the CDR3, the DNA is TGTGCCAGCAGTTTGTCCGGGGCCAAAAACATTCAGTACTTC. Residues: CASSLSGAKNIQYF. This chain uses TRBV28 with TRBJ2-4; D is uncertain. The V gene's germline CDR1 is MDHEN and CDR2 SYDVKM. The CDR3 runs 14 residues. Between the trimmed V and J ends, which lost 3 bases and 1 base, there was a span of 7 bases.

This chain joins TRBV30 and TRBJ2-7; the match to TRBD2 covers 14 bases. This CDR3 comprises 15 residues. With V trimmed by 2 bases and J by 5 bases, 5 bases remained unmatched. Germline CDR1 and CDR2: GTSNPN and SVGIG (reference sequence). This CDR3 reads CAWSIGTSGSNEQYF. The CDR3 DNA sequence: TGTGCCTGGAGTATTGGGACTAGCGGGAGTAACGAGCAGTACTTC.

This clone turned up a few times. The V and J genes are TRBV29-1 and TRBJ1-2; possibly TRBD1 for D (5 bases). CDR3 length: 11 amino acids. Per germline, CDR1 SQVTM and CDR2 ANQGSEA. Between the trimmed V and J ends, which lost 4 bases and 3 bases, there was a span of 6 bases. The CDR3 region is CSVVGDYGYTF. Written as DNA, the CDR3 is TGCAGCGTTGTAGGGGACTATGGCTACACCTTC.

In this sample, this clone turned up once. The chain recombines TRBV5-8 with TRBJ2-7, with D perhaps assigned TRBD1 or TRBD2 (5 bases each). Trimming stripped 4 bases from V and 9 bases from J, with 14 bases between. The germline CDR1 and CDR2 sequences are SGHTS and YDEGEE. The CDR3 has 12 amino acids. In nucleotides, the CDR3 is TGTGCCAGCAGCCTGGGACGAGCAGGGCAGTACTTC. Amino acid sequence: CASSLGRAGQYF.

This CDR3 reads CAISESTAYTTRPSTDTQYF. In nucleotides, the CDR3 is TGTGCCATCAGTGAGTCGACTGCCTATACTACCCGTCCTAGCACAGATACGCAGTATTTT. V gene TRBV10-3 combines with J gene TRBJ2-3; D unresolved. Germline CDR1 ENHRY, CDR2 SYGVKD. CDR3 length equals 20 residues. V was trimmed by 0 bases and J by 0 bases, leaving 22 bases between them.

The gene calls are TRBV28 and TRBJ1-2, with TRBD1 as a possible D gene (5 bases). This CDR3 is 14 amino acids long. Germline CDR1 and CDR2: MDHEN and SYDVKM. V dropped 6 bases and J dropped 5 bases, with 16 bases sitting between them. In DNA, the CDR3 is TGTGCCAGCAGCCTCCCCAGGGAAGGTTATGGCTACACCTTC. As protein: CASSLPREGYGYTF.

The rearrangement links TRBV11-3 to TRBJ2-2; a possible D gene is TRBD1 (6 bases). Germline V gives CDR1 SGHNT, CDR2 YENEEA. The CDR3 has 16 amino acids. Deletions cut 1 base from V and 4 bases from J, with 13 bases between. The CDR3 DNA is TGTGCCAGCAGCTTAGGGGAGACAGGATTCACCGGGGAGCTGTTTTTT. It is translated as CASSLGETGFTGELFF.

The chain has TRBV27 and TRBJ2-2; 10 bases agree with TRBD1. Germline-derived CDR1 and CDR2 are MNHEY and SMNVEV (reference sequence). CDR3 length: 19 amino acids. The J segment lost 2 bases and the V segment lost 6 bases, leaving 15 bases of the junction unmatched. CDR3 region: CASRPGQGRTEGNTGELFF. CDR3 in DNA: TGTGCCAGCAGGCCGGGACAGGGGAGGACTGAGGGAAACACCGGGGAGCTGTTTTTT.

The chain employs TRBV30 and TRBJ2-1; D not resolved. CDR3 length equals 10 residues. Trimming left V 5 bases short and J 9 bases short, with 8 bases between. The germline V gene has CDR1 GTSNPN and CDR2 SVGIG (reference sequence). CDR3 sequence reads: CAWRVVEQFF. CDR3 sequence (DNA): TGTGCCTGGCGAGTGGTTGAGCAGTTCTTC.

This CDR3 reads CASSLALHRDEQYF. The CDR3 nucleotides are TGTGCCAGCAGCTTAGCGCTCCACAGGGACGAGCAGTACTTC. The chain is built from TRBV7-8 and TRBJ2-7; D may be TRBD1 (6 bases). CDR3 length: 14 amino acids. V lost 0 bases, J lost 5 bases, and 11 bases lay in between. CDR1 and CDR2 (germline): SGHVS, FQNEAQ.

The chain employs TRBV5-1 and TRBJ1-4; perhaps TRBD1 as D (6 bases). The CDR3 is 16 residues long. Trimming shortened V by 0 bases and J by 5 bases, and 14 bases separated the two germline ends. Germline values: CDR1 SGHRS, CDR2 YFSETQ. CDR3 bases: TGCGCCAGCAGCTTGGGGCCGACAGGCGGGAATGAAAAACTGTTTTTT. Its translation is CASSLGPTGGNEKLFF.

The chain carries TRBV30 and TRBJ1-6; 7 bases line up with TRBD1. Germline V lookup: CDR1 GTSNPN, CDR2 SVGIG (reference sequence). The CDR3 is 13 residues long. J gave up 7 bases and V 8 bases, and 8 bases lay outside the gene matches. CDR3 bases: TGTGCCCGAGGCGGGGACAGAAATTCACCCCTCCACTTT. It yields the protein CARGGDRNSPLHF.

The chain employs TRBV5-1 and TRBJ2-5; a weak D match, TRBD2 (5 bases). Germline V lookup: CDR1 SGHRS, CDR2 YFSETQ. The V end lost 4 bases, the J end lost 4 bases, and 11 bases lay between the germline ends. The CDR3 is 13 amino acids. The CDR3 loop reads CASSPRGRETQYF. As DNA, the CDR3 is TGCGCCAGCAGCCCGCGTGGGAGAGAGACCCAGTACTTC.

The chain recombines TRBV19 with TRBJ2-5; a weak D match, TRBD2 (6 bases). CDR1 is LNHDA, CDR2 SQIVND, per germline (reference sequence). The CDR3 sequence is 14 residues long. Trimming took 6 bases from V and 1 from J, leaving 12 bases between them. The CDR3 here is CASSPMGGQETQYF. CDR3 in DNA: TGTGCCAGTAGCCCAATGGGGGGCCAAGAGACCCAGTACTTC.

This clone occurred once. This chain links TRBV9 with TRBJ2-2; D possibly corresponds to TRBD2 (6 bases). The CDR3 spans 16 residues. Germline values: CDR1 SGDLS, CDR2 YYNGEE. Trimming shortened V by 0 bases and J by 1 base, and 10 bases separated the two germline ends. The CDR3 DNA reads TGTGCCAGCAGCGTAGGGGCGGGACTGAACACCGGGGAGCTGTTTTTT. Amino acids: CASSVGAGLNTGELFF.

The J gene is TRBJ2-1, the V gene TRBV15, with D perhaps matching TRBD2 (5 bases). In germline, CDR1 is LNHNV, CDR2 YYDKDF (reference sequence). V shed 6 bases and J shed 5 bases, with 11 bases lying between them. There are 13 residues in the CDR3. CDR3 region: CATSLGGHNEQFF. CDR3 bases: TGTGCCACCAGTCTCGGAGGCCACAATGAGCAGTTCTTC. Full variable domain (remainder filled in from reference TRBV15 and TRBJ2-1): DAMVIQNPRYQVTQFGKPVTLSCSQTLNHNVMYWYQQKSSQAPKLLFHYYDKDFNNEADTPDNFQSRRPNTSFCFLDIRSPGLGDTAMYLCATSLGGHNEQFFGPGTRLTVL.

The chain couples TRBV7-3 to TRBJ2-5, with 8 bases fitting TRBD2. J lost 2 bases, V lost 5 bases, and 7 bases had no gene match. There are 15 residues in the CDR3. CDR1 SGHTA and CDR2 FQGTGA come from the germline V gene. In nucleotides, the CDR3 is TGTGCCAGCAGCCCTGCGGGAGGACAACAAGAGACCCAGTACTTC. This codes for CASSPAGGQQETQYF.

This clone was observed a handful of times. This chain joins TRBV6-5 and TRBJ1-5, with 7 bases aligning to TRBD1. CDR1 MNHEY and CDR2 SVGAGI come from the germline V gene. This CDR3 is 14 amino acids long. After removal of 6 bases from V and 2 bases from J, the junction contained 4 bases not matched to a gene. The CDR3 protein is CASRPDRGNQPQHF. CDR3 nucleotide sequence: TGTGCCAGCAGACCCGACAGGGGCAATCAGCCCCAGCATTTT.

The CDR3: CASRRGSTGELFF. CDR3 DNA: TGTGCCAGCAGAAGGGGGAGCACCGGGGAGCTGTTTTTT. The rearrangement links TRBV28 to TRBJ2-2; TRBD1 might be the D (6 bases). This CDR3 is 13 amino acids long. CDR1 MDHEN and CDR2 SYDVKM come from the germline V gene. Trimming pared 6 bases from V and 4 bases from J, leaving 9 bases between.

This clone has only one observation. The chain employs TRBV4-3 and TRBJ2-1, with 13 nucleotides matching TRBD2. The germline CDR1 and CDR2 sequences are LGHNA and YSLEER. V shed 4 bases and J 2 bases; nucleotides not matched to a gene: 5. There are 17 residues in the CDR3. The CDR3 is CASSRSTSGGPYNEQFF. The CDR3 coding sequence is TGCGCCAGCAGCCGCTCGACTAGCGGGGGGCCCTACAATGAGCAGTTCTTC.

The chain employs TRBV15 and TRBJ2-7; 7 positions match TRBD2. Trimming at V came to 0 bases and at J to 2 bases, leaving 10 bases not matched to a gene. CDR3 length: 17 residues. The germline V gene has CDR1 LNHNV and CDR2 YYDKDF (reference sequence). CDR3 sequence (DNA): TGTGCCACCAGCAGAGATGGGAGGGGTAGTGGGGCCTACGAGCAGTACTTC. This translates into CATSRDGRGSGAYEQYF.

J is TRBJ1-2 and V is TRBV6-5; TRBD1 matches at 7 bases. Germline-derived CDR1 and CDR2 are MNHEY and SVGAGI. This CDR3 has 14 amino acids. V gave up 7 bases and J gave up 4 bases; unmatched junction bases: 9. For the CDR3, the DNA is TGTGCCAGCAACAGGGGCGCGTCCGTCTATGGCTACACCTTC. This gives the protein CASNRGASVYGYTF.

This rearrangement joins TRBV29-1 to TRBJ2-7; TRBD2 aligns across 7 bases. CDR3 length equals 14 residues. Germline values: CDR1 SQVTM, CDR2 ANQGSEA. With V trimmed by 1 base and J by 5 bases, 8 bases remained unmatched. CDR3: CSVEGGEGIDEQYF. The CDR3 DNA reads as TGCAGCGTTGAAGGGGGGGAGGGGATAGACGAGCAGTACTTC.

This clone was observed a handful of times. The chain combines TRBV14 with TRBJ1-2, with D perhaps matching TRBD1 (5 bases). CDR3 length equals 14 residues. Trimming pared 4 bases from V and 2 bases from J, leaving 11 bases between. Germline V gene sequence: CDR1 SGHDN, CDR2 FVKESK. The DNA of the CDR3 is TGTGCCAGCAGCCGTAAGGGGCTCAACTATGGCTACACCTTC. It translates to CASSRKGLNYGYTF.